A selection of T cell receptor beta chains follows, all from one sample in a study of neurological immune-mediated disorders. TCRdb ran MiXCR on the 5' RACE reads and lists one entry per CDR3 protein. The table includes about 38,000 distinct CDR3 sequences, approximately 5.1% detected once. The sequencing sample was made of CD4+ T cells from blood. The receptors stem from a man aged 18 to 29 in good health. Both conserved end residues are part of each CDR3. The D gene is left open where the match is weak. Size tells how often a clone was seen (once, few, many) or the class of an expanded clone, and some rows leave it out.

j_call: TRBJ1-6
d_call: TRBD1
clone_size: many
v_call: TRBV6-5
cdr3_aa: CASSWGQLEVSPLHF
cdr3_nt: TGTGCCAGCAGTTGGGGACAGTTGGAAGTTTCACCCCTCCACTTT

j_call: TRBJ1-1
d_call: TRBD1
clone_size: many
v_call: TRBV7-2
cdr3_aa: CASSPRQGGGTEAFF
cdr3_nt: TGTGCCAGCAGTCCGAGACAGGGAGGCGGCACTGAAGCTTTCTTT

j_call: TRBJ1-4
d_call: NA
clone_size: many
v_call: TRBV27
cdr3_aa: CASSLRNEKLFF
cdr3_nt: TGTGCCAGCAGTTTACGGAACGAAAAACTGTTTTTT

j_call: TRBJ1-2
d_call: NA
clone_size: many
v_call: TRBV5-6
cdr3_aa: CASSLRGNYGYTF
cdr3_nt: TGTGCCAGCAGCCTCAGGGGAAACTATGGCTACACCTTC

j_call: TRBJ2-1
d_call: NA
clone_size: many
v_call: TRBV7-8
cdr3_aa: CASSLAFTGNEQFF
cdr3_nt: TGTGCCAGCAGCTTAGCGTTTACAGGGAATGAGCAGTTCTTC

j_call: TRBJ2-7
d_call: NA
clone_size: NA
v_call: TRBV7-2
cdr3_aa: CASSLKETYEQYF
cdr3_nt: TGTGCCAGCAGCCTGAAAGAGACCTACGAGCAGTACTTC

j_call: TRBJ2-5
d_call: NA
clone_size: many
v_call: TRBV4-1
cdr3_aa: CASSPLSAPVGTLEYF
cdr3_nt: TGCGCCAGCAGCCCCCTCTCCGCCCCAGTTGGTACATTAGAATACTTC

j_call: TRBJ2-2
d_call: NA
clone_size: many
v_call: TRBV5-1
cdr3_aa: CASSLGASTGELFF
cdr3_nt: TGCGCCAGCAGCTTGGGAGCTTCTACCGGGGAGCTGTTTTTT

j_call: TRBJ2-3
d_call: TRBD2
clone_size: many
v_call: TRBV6-6
cdr3_aa: CASCPRLAGGQDTQYF
cdr3_nt: TGTGCCAGCTGCCCCCGACTAGCGGGGGGGCAGGATACGCAGTATTTT

j_call: TRBJ1-2
d_call: NA
clone_size: many
v_call: TRBV4-3
cdr3_aa: CASSPRGQVIYGYTF
cdr3_nt: TGCGCCAGCAGCCCTCGGGGGCAAGTTATCTATGGCTACACCTTC

j_call: TRBJ1-5
d_call: NA
clone_size: many
v_call: TRBV27
cdr3_aa: CASSDQQGQPQHF
cdr3_nt: TGTGCCAGCAGTGACCAACAAGGGCAGCCCCAGCATTTT

j_call: TRBJ1-2
d_call: NA
clone_size: many
v_call: TRBV12-3/TRBV12-4
cdr3_aa: CASTDGTLGYTF
cdr3_nt: TGTGCCAGCACGGACGGGACTCTTGGCTACACCTTC

j_call: TRBJ2-7
d_call: TRBD1
clone_size: many
v_call: TRBV27
cdr3_aa: CASSLGRGQGTSRSVPYYEQYF
cdr3_nt: TGTGCCAGCAGTTTAGGCAGGGGGCAAGGGACTTCTCGAAGCGTGCCGTACTACGAGCAGTACTTC

j_call: TRBJ1-1
d_call: NA
clone_size: many
v_call: TRBV12-3/TRBV12-4
cdr3_aa: CASSFLGLVGTFEAFF
cdr3_nt: TGTGCCAGCAGTTTTTTGGGCCTTGTAGGGACGTTCGAAGCTTTCTTT

j_call: TRBJ1-3
d_call: TRBD1
clone_size: many
v_call: TRBV5-1
cdr3_aa: CASSVQGDSGNTIYF
cdr3_nt: TGCGCCAGCAGCGTACAGGGGGACTCTGGAAACACCATATATTTT

j_call: TRBJ2-1
d_call: TRBD1
clone_size: many
v_call: TRBV6-1
cdr3_aa: CASNDRAQTGNEQFF
cdr3_nt: TGTGCCAGCAACGACAGGGCGCAGACTGGCAATGAGCAGTTCTTC

j_call: TRBJ1-2
d_call: TRBD1
clone_size: many
v_call: TRBV20-1
cdr3_aa: CSAYYRGSNGYTF
cdr3_nt: TGCAGTGCCTACTACAGGGGATCTAATGGCTACACCTTC

j_call: TRBJ2-1
d_call: NA
clone_size: many
v_call: TRBV6-5
cdr3_aa: CASSVGGGGSGEQFF
cdr3_nt: TGTGCCAGCAGCGTCGGGGGCGGGGGTTCGGGTGAGCAGTTCTTC

j_call: TRBJ2-2
d_call: NA
clone_size: many
v_call: TRBV4-3
cdr3_aa: CASSQAEVAGELFF
cdr3_nt: TGCGCCAGCAGCCAAGCTGAAGTAGCCGGGGAGCTGTTTTTT

j_call: TRBJ2-2
d_call: NA
clone_size: many
v_call: TRBV5-1
cdr3_aa: CASSQGLATGELFF
cdr3_nt: TGCGCCAGCAGCCAAGGGTTGGCTACCGGGGAGCTGTTTTTT

j_call: TRBJ2-2
d_call: NA
clone_size: NA
v_call: TRBV20-1
cdr3_aa: CSATVPGANTGELFF
cdr3_nt: TGCAGTGCTACGGTTCCGGGGGCGAACACCGGGGAGCTGTTTTTT

j_call: TRBJ1-5
d_call: NA
clone_size: many
v_call: TRBV20-1
cdr3_aa: CSASPIGRGSNQPQHF
cdr3_nt: TGCAGTGCTAGTCCCATCGGTCGGGGGAGCAATCAGCCCCAGCATTTT

j_call: TRBJ1-4
d_call: NA
clone_size: many
v_call: TRBV6-5
cdr3_aa: CASSRRLGGGEKLFF
cdr3_nt: TGTGCCAGCAGCCGTCGGCTGGGGGGCGGTGAAAAACTGTTTTTT

j_call: TRBJ1-3
d_call: NA
clone_size: many
v_call: TRBV12-3/TRBV12-4
cdr3_aa: CASSYYQGSGNTIYF
cdr3_nt: TGTGCCAGCAGTTACTACCAGGGGTCTGGAAACACCATATATTTT

j_call: TRBJ2-7
d_call: NA
clone_size: many
v_call: TRBV5-1
cdr3_aa: CASSGVALYEQYF
cdr3_nt: TGCGCCAGCAGCGGTGTAGCCCTCTACGAGCAGTACTTC

j_call: TRBJ2-5
d_call: TRBD1
clone_size: many
v_call: TRBV5-6
cdr3_aa: CASIRQGYVTQYF
cdr3_nt: TGTGCCAGCATTCGACAGGGTTACGTGACCCAGTACTTC

j_call: TRBJ1-1
d_call: NA
clone_size: many
v_call: TRBV29-1
cdr3_aa: CSVERPLSKGAFF
cdr3_nt: TGCAGCGTTGAGCGGCCGCTATCAAAGGGGGCTTTCTTT

j_call: TRBJ2-3
d_call: NA
clone_size: many
v_call: TRBV7-2
cdr3_aa: CASSQTYTDTQYF
cdr3_nt: TGTGCCAGCAGCCAGACTTACACAGATACGCAGTATTTT

j_call: TRBJ1-2
d_call: NA
clone_size: many
v_call: TRBV6-5
cdr3_aa: CASSYSAYLGYTF
cdr3_nt: TGTGCCAGCAGTTACTCGGCATACCTGGGCTACACCTTC

j_call: TRBJ2-5
d_call: NA
clone_size: many
v_call: TRBV15
cdr3_aa: CATSTFPWGTQYF
cdr3_nt: TGTGCCACCAGCACTTTCCCTTGGGGGACCCAGTACTTC

j_call: TRBJ2-5
d_call: TRBD2
clone_size: many
v_call: TRBV20-1
cdr3_aa: CSAPGLAGTQETQYF
cdr3_nt: TGCAGTGCTCCTGGACTAGCGGGGACCCAAGAGACCCAGTACTTC

j_call: TRBJ1-6
d_call: TRBD1
clone_size: many
v_call: TRBV7-8
cdr3_aa: CASSLLGGTSYNSPLHF
cdr3_nt: TGTGCCAGCAGCCTACTAGGGGGCACAAGCTATAATTCACCCCTCCACTTT

j_call: TRBJ2-5
d_call: TRBD2
clone_size: many
v_call: TRBV5-1
cdr3_aa: CASSAGAEETQYF
cdr3_nt: TGCGCCAGCAGCGCGGGAGCCGAAGAGACCCAGTACTTC

j_call: TRBJ1-2
d_call: TRBD1
clone_size: many
v_call: TRBV3-1
cdr3_aa: CASSRGTGRREGGYTF
cdr3_nt: TGTGCCAGCAGCAGAGGGACAGGGCGCCGCGAGGGAGGCTACACCTTC

j_call: TRBJ1-2
d_call: NA
clone_size: many
v_call: TRBV9
cdr3_aa: CASSQDPTPNYGYTF
cdr3_nt: TGTGCCAGCAGCCAAGATCCGACACCTAACTATGGCTACACCTTC

j_call: TRBJ1-1
d_call: TRBD1
clone_size: many
v_call: TRBV5-1
cdr3_aa: CARETGTHTEAFF
cdr3_nt: TGCGCCAGGGAGACAGGGACACACACTGAAGCTTTCTTT

j_call: TRBJ2-3
d_call: NA
clone_size: many
v_call: TRBV6-1
cdr3_aa: CASSEAVGLETPTDTQYF
cdr3_nt: TGTGCCAGCAGTGAAGCGGTGGGGCTTGAGACGCCCACAGATACGCAGTATTTT

j_call: TRBJ1-6
d_call: NA
clone_size: many
v_call: TRBV6-5
cdr3_aa: CASSYRWGLGVSSPLHF
cdr3_nt: TGTGCCAGCAGTTACCGTTGGGGCCTGGGAGTGAGTTCACCCCTCCACTTT

j_call: TRBJ2-6
d_call: NA
clone_size: many
v_call: TRBV5-1
cdr3_aa: CASSQQGAGANVLTF
cdr3_nt: TGCGCCAGCAGCCAACAGGGAGCTGGGGCCAACGTCCTGACTTTC

j_call: TRBJ2-7
d_call: NA
clone_size: many
v_call: TRBV5-6
cdr3_aa: CASSSFPGYEQYF
cdr3_nt: TGTGCCAGCAGCTCATTCCCGGGATACGAGCAGTACTTC

j_call: TRBJ1-1
d_call: NA
clone_size: many
v_call: TRBV5-1
cdr3_aa: CASSSVRVNTEAFF
cdr3_nt: TGCGCCAGCAGCTCCGTGAGAGTGAACACTGAAGCTTTCTTT

j_call: TRBJ2-5
d_call: NA
clone_size: many
v_call: TRBV5-4
cdr3_aa: CASSFSRAYQETQYF
cdr3_nt: TGTGCCAGCAGCTTCTCTAGGGCCTACCAAGAGACCCAGTACTTC

j_call: TRBJ2-1
d_call: NA
clone_size: many
v_call: TRBV4-3
cdr3_aa: CASSQGQQFRNEQFF
cdr3_nt: TGCGCCAGCAGCCAAGGACAGCAGTTTCGCAATGAGCAGTTCTTC

j_call: TRBJ1-3
d_call: NA
clone_size: many
v_call: TRBV12-3/TRBV12-4
cdr3_aa: CASSWTDQDTIYF
cdr3_nt: TGTGCCAGCAGCTGGACAGATCAAGACACCATATATTTT

j_call: TRBJ2-2
d_call: NA
clone_size: medium-sized
v_call: TRBV11-2
cdr3_aa: CASTPQGTGELFF
cdr3_nt: TGTGCCAGCACCCCACAGGGCACCGGGGAGCTGTTTTTT

j_call: TRBJ2-7
d_call: TRBD1
clone_size: NA
v_call: TRBV20-1
cdr3_aa: CSARGPGQGNEQYF
cdr3_nt: TGCAGTGCTAGAGGACCGGGACAGGGGAACGAGCAGTACTTC